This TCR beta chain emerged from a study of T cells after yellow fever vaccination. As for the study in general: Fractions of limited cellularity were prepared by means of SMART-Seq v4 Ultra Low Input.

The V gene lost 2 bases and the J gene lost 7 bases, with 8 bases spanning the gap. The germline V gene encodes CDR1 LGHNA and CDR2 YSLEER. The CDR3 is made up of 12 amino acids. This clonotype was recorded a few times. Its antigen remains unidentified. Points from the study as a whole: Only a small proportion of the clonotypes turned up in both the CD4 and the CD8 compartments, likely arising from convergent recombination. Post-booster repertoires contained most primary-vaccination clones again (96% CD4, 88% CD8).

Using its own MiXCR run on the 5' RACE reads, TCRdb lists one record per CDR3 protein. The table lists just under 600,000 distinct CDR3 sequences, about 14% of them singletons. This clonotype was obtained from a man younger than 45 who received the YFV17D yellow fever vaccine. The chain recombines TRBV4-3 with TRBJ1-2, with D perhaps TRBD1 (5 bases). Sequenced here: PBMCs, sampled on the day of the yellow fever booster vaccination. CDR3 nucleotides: TGCGCCAGCAGCCAATTGGGGGGTGGCTACACCTTC. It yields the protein CASSQLGGGYTF.